The next 27 T cell receptor beta chains were all read from a single sample in a study of T cell responses to AZD1222 COVID-19 vaccine. Data came from immunoSEQ multiplex PCR; TCRdb stores just in-frame clones and leaves some out. The repertoire includes around 79,000 clones, roughly 85% of them detected once, and about 1.6% sits in the top ten. Sequencing used peripheral blood, obtained on day 0 of AZD1222 vaccination. These receptors were taken from an adult in good health.

The chain employs TRBV21-1 and TRBJ1-3. TRBV21-1 is a pseudogene locus. This CDR3 is built from 13 residues. The CDR3 spells CASSTVSGNTIYF. The CDR3, as DNA: TGTGCCAGCAGCACTGTCTCTGGAAACACCATATATTTT.

This clone was detected a few times. The genes are TRBV10-3 and TRBJ1-6; no clear D. Germline V CDR1 and CDR2: ENHRY, SYGVKD. The CDR3 runs 12 residues. Trimming removed 6 bases from V and 7 bases from J, with 7 bases in between. CDR3 coding DNA: TGTGCCATCAGGGACGGCAATTCACCCCTCCACTTT. Protein product: CAIRDGNSPLHF.

This rearrangement joins TRBV28 to TRBJ1-6; 7 bases map to TRBD1. CDR1 and CDR2 (germline): MDHEN, SYDVKM. The V gene end was trimmed by 6 bases and the J gene end by 7 bases; junction bases not matched to a gene: 9. The CDR3 spans 15 residues. In nucleotides, the CDR3 is TGTGCCAGCAGAGGCCCGACAGGGTGGAATTCACCCCTCCACTTT. Translated: CASRGPTGWNSPLHF. Full variable domain (missing parts from reference TRBV28 and TRBJ1-6): DVKVTQSSRYLVKRTGEKVFLECVQDMDHENMFWYRQDPGLGLRLIYFSYDVKMKEKGDIPEGYSVSREKKERFSLILESASTNQTSMYLCASRGPTGWNSPLHFGNGTRLTVT.

The CDR3 region has the DNA TGTGCCTCCTCCCGGATGAACACTGAAGCTTTCTTT. It codes for CASSRMNTEAFF. This rearrangement joins TRBV30 to TRBJ1-1, with D hard to call. Per germline, CDR1 GTSNPN and CDR2 SVGIG (reference sequence). The CDR3 is 12 amino acids. Trimming took off 7 bases at V and 0 bases at J, with 9 bases between the two ends.

The V gene is TRBV19, the J gene TRBJ1-1; TRBD1 might be the D (6 bases). The CDR3 is 13 amino acids. CDR1 and CDR2 from the germline V gene are LNHDA and SQIVND (reference sequence). The V end was cut by 3 bases, the J end by 6 bases, with 11 bases between. CDR3 region: CASSIPGGSEAFF. The CDR3 DNA reads TGTGCCAGTAGTATCCCCGGGGGCTCTGAAGCTTTCTTT.

The chain joins TRBV27 to TRBJ1-1; a weak D match, TRBD1 (6 bases). V lost 5 bases and J lost 4, with 26 bases in between. This CDR3 region has 18 residues. From germline, CDR1 is MNHEY and CDR2 SMNVEV (reference sequence). The CDR3 nucleotides read TGTGCCAGCAGTCTCTCGTGGCTCGAATGGGCCAGGGGCACTGAAGCTTTCTTT. It specifies CASSLSWLEWARGTEAFF.

The V gene is TRBV11-2, the J gene TRBJ2-4; 12 nucleotides agree with TRBD2. This CDR3 region has 19 residues. CDR1 is SGHAT, CDR2 FQNNGV, per germline. V was pared by 0 bases and J by 8 bases, with 14 bases of the junction left unmatched. In nucleotides, the CDR3 is TGTGCCAGCAGCTTAGATGCGGGGCTACTAGCGGGAGGCCGAGACATTCAGTACTTC. It specifies CASSLDAGLLAGGRDIQYF.

The rearrangement joins TRBV7-9 to TRBJ1-1; 8 bases align to TRBD1. CDR1 and CDR2 (germline): SEHNR, FQNEAQ (reference sequence). The J segment lost 7 bases and the V segment lost 5 bases, leaving 9 bases of the junction unmatched. This CDR3 is 14 amino acids long. The CDR3 DNA reads as TGTGCCAGCAGCCCAACCCCAGGGGGCGATGAAGCTTTCTTT. Translating it yields CASSPTPGGDEAFF. Complete variable domain (other parts from reference TRBV7-9 and TRBJ1-1): DTGVSQNPRHKITKRGQNVTFRCDPISEHNRLYWYRQTLGQGPEFLTYFQNEAQLEKSRLLSDRFSAERPKGSFSTLEIQRTEQGDSAMYLCASSPTPGGDEAFFGQGTRLTVV.

This clone was detected once. CDR3 region: CASSLEVSGYGNTIYF. CDR3 in DNA: TGTGCCAGCAGCTTGGAGGTTTCGGGGTATGGAAACACCATATATTTT. The gene calls are TRBV5-6 and TRBJ1-3; no definite D call. Germline CDR1 SGHDT, CDR2 YYEEEE. Trimming left V 0 bases short and J 3 bases short, with 13 bases between. The CDR3 loop spans 16 amino acids.

This rearrangement joins TRBV18 to TRBJ2-5; D not resolved. The germline V and J ends were trimmed by 3 bases and 2 bases, with 10 bases remaining between them. CDR1 and CDR2 from the germline V gene are KGHSH and LQKENI. The CDR3 covers 14 residues. The CDR3, as DNA: TGTGCCAGCTCACCGGGCAGGAATCAAGAGACCCAGTACTTC. Its protein is CASSPGRNQETQYF.

This clone was observed a handful of times. The gene calls are TRBV20-1 and TRBJ2-2, with 10 bases aligning to TRBD2. The J segment lost 6 bases and the V segment lost 3 bases, leaving 1 base of the junction unmatched. Germline V gives CDR1 DFQATT, CDR2 SNEGSKA (reference sequence). This CDR3 has 13 residues. The CDR3 reads CSASGLAAGELFF. CDR3 nucleotide sequence: TGCAGTGCTAGTGGACTAGCGGCCGGGGAGCTGTTTTTT.

This chain joins TRBV19 and TRBJ1-1, with TRBD1 identical over 7 bases. The V segment lost 1 base and the J segment 1 base; nucleotides outside the gene matches: 9. The CDR3 consists of 17 residues. Germline V gene sequence: CDR1 LNHDA, CDR2 SQIVND (reference sequence). The CDR3 here is CASSIVEGARRNTEAFF. The DNA for the CDR3 is TGTGCCAGTAGTATAGTCGAGGGGGCGCGAAGGAACACTGAAGCTTTCTTT.

The V gene is TRBV7-9, the J gene TRBJ2-2, with 7 bases identical to TRBD1. This CDR3 has 17 amino acids. Losses at the gene ends were 5 bases for V and 5 bases for J; bases not matched to a gene: 14. The germline gives CDR1 SEHNR, CDR2 FQNEAQ (reference sequence). In DNA form, the CDR3 reads TGTGCCAGCAGCCACCGTTGGTTGACAGGGAATACCGGGGAGCTGTTTTTT. Translating gives CASSHRWLTGNTGELFF.

The chain recombines TRBV5-5 with TRBJ1-3, with D uncertain. Germline CDR1 and CDR2: SGHKS and YYEKEE (reference sequence). V was clipped by 0 bases and J by 3 bases, with 7 bases between them. The CDR3 loop spans 14 amino acids. The DNA of the CDR3 is TGTGCCAGCAGCTTGGGGGCTATTGGAAACACCATATATTTT. Translated: CASSLGAIGNTIYF. Full variable domain (outside the CDR3, taken from reference TRBV5-5 and TRBJ1-3): DAGVTQSPTHLIKTRGQQVTLRCSPISGHKSVSWYQQVLGQGPQFIFQYYEKEERGRGNFPDRFSARQFPNYSSELNVNALLLGDSALYLCASSLGAIGNTIYFGEGSWLTVV.

J is TRBJ1-2 and V is TRBV10-3; the match to TRBD1 covers 10 bases. The CDR3 is made up of 14 amino acids. Trimming at V came to 6 bases and at J to 8 bases, leaving 9 bases not matched to a gene. Per germline, CDR1 ENHRY and CDR2 SYGVKD. The CDR3 loop reads CAISGDRGRDGYTF. The DNA of the CDR3 is TGTGCCATCAGCGGGGACAGGGGAAGGGACGGCTACACCTTC.

This clone turned up a few times. The chain is built from TRBV6-1 and TRBJ2-3; the match to TRBD1 covers 8 bases. The CDR3 consists of 14 residues. Germline assignment: CDR1 MNHNS and CDR2 SASEGT. The V gene end was trimmed by 3 bases and the J gene end by 6 bases; junction bases not matched to a gene: 5. The chain's CDR3 is CASSEAGGWDTQYF. The CDR3, as DNA: TGTGCCAGCAGTGAGGCAGGGGGCTGGGATACGCAGTATTTT.

The chain links TRBV5-5 to TRBJ1-2; 7 positions agree with TRBD1. Germline V lookup: CDR1 SGHKS, CDR2 YYEKEE (reference sequence). The CDR3 length is 14 residues. The ends lost 6 bases at V and 4 bases at J; junction bases unmatched: 9. The CDR3 protein is CASTMTGTSYGYTF. In DNA, the CDR3 is TGTGCCAGCACCATGACAGGGACTAGCTATGGCTACACCTTC.

The chain uses TRBV27 and TRBJ1-6; D remains ambiguous. Germline V gives CDR1 MNHEY, CDR2 SMNVEV (reference sequence). This CDR3 has 13 residues. V gave up 6 bases and J gave up 4 bases, with 7 bases separating them. CDR3 coding DNA: TGTGCCAGCAGCCCGGGGTATAATTCACCCCTCCACTTT. Its protein product is CASSPGYNSPLHF.

This clone was seen a handful of times. The chain carries TRBV25-1 and TRBJ1-2; perhaps TRBD1 as D (5 bases). The V end was cut by 1 base, the J end by 6 bases, with 15 bases between. Germline CDR1 MGHDK, CDR2 SYGVNS. The CDR3 covers 15 residues. The CDR3 loop is CASSESGRVFNGYTF. CDR3 DNA sequence: TGTGCCAGCAGTGAATCGGGACGAGTCTTCAATGGCTACACCTTC.

This chain links TRBV11-2 with TRBJ1-3; a possible D gene is TRBD1 (5 bases). Trimming removed 4 bases at V and 3 bases at J, with 13 bases between. The CDR3 runs 15 residues. Germline CDR1 is SGHAT and CDR2 is FQNNGV. The CDR3 DNA reads TGTGCCAGCAGCTCCTCAACAGGAATTGGAAACACCATATATTTT. This encodes CASSSSTGIGNTIYF.

The rearrangement uses TRBV6-6 and TRBJ2-1, with 12 bases matching TRBD2. The length of the CDR3 is 18 residues. Germline V gives CDR1 MNHNY, CDR2 SVGAGI (reference sequence). With 6 bases clipped from V and 0 bases from J, the junction kept 9 bases outside the gene matches. In nucleotides, the CDR3 is TGTGCCAGCAGCCGAGGACTAGCGGGAACAAGCTCCTACAATGAGCAGTTCTTC. Translation: CASSRGLAGTSSYNEQFF.

This clone was seen just once. V and J are TRBV30 and TRBJ2-2, with a possible D match to TRBD1 (5 bases). V was cut by 4 bases and J by 1 base, with 7 bases left in between. The CDR3 is 13 residues long. Germline CDR1 reads GTSNPN; CDR2 reads SVGIG (reference sequence). For the CDR3, the DNA is TGTGCCTGGAACAGGCAGAACACCGGGGAGCTGTTTTTT. Translated: CAWNRQNTGELFF.

The rearrangement links TRBV4-3 to TRBJ2-7; possible D gene TRBD2, 5 bases. The CDR3 has 13 residues. With 1 base removed from V and 2 bases from J, the gap between germline ends came to 6 bases. CDR1 LGHNA and CDR2 YSLEER come from the germline V gene. The CDR3 reads CASSQVGAYEQYF. The CDR3 DNA is TGCGCCAGCAGCCAAGTCGGGGCCTACGAGCAGTACTTC.

This chain uses TRBV7-2 with TRBJ1-5; the D gene is possibly TRBD1 (5 bases). Looked up from germline, CDR1 is SGHTA and CDR2 is FQGNSA. The CDR3 has 15 residues. With 2 bases removed from V and 0 bases from J, the gap between germline ends came to 8 bases. The CDR3 region has the DNA TGTGCCAGCAGCTTACAGGGAGTTAGCAATCAGCCCCAGCATTTT. Translating gives CASSLQGVSNQPQHF.

A few counts support this clone. V gene TRBV19 combines with J gene TRBJ1-2; D possibly corresponds to TRBD1 (6 bases). The V and J ends lost 3 bases and 5 bases respectively, with 16 bases between them. The CDR3 is made up of 15 amino acids. Germline values: CDR1 LNHDA, CDR2 SQIVND (reference sequence). The CDR3 loop is CASSMGSTGEYGYTF. The CDR3 bases are TGTGCCAGTAGTATGGGATCGACAGGCGAGTATGGCTACACCTTC.

This sequence joins TRBV7-2 and TRBJ2-1; TRBD2 is a possible D gene (5 bases). Germline values: CDR1 SGHTA, CDR2 FQGNSA. Deletions cut 1 base from V and 14 bases from J, with 18 bases between. CDR3 length equals 14 residues. In nucleotides, the CDR3 is TGTGCCAGCAGCTTAGAGGCAGGTGTAGGACTTGAGTTCTTC. It encodes CASSLEAGVGLEFF.

The genes are TRBV27 and TRBJ2-7; TRBD1 agrees at 7 bases. This CDR3 comprises 15 residues. Germline V gene lookup returns CDR1 MNHEY and CDR2 SMNVEV (reference sequence). V lost 3 bases, J lost 2 bases, and 7 bases stayed unmatched. Here the CDR3 reads CASSLPGQYAYEQYF. The CDR3 coding sequence is TGTGCCAGCAGTTTGCCGGGACAGTATGCCTACGAGCAGTACTTC.